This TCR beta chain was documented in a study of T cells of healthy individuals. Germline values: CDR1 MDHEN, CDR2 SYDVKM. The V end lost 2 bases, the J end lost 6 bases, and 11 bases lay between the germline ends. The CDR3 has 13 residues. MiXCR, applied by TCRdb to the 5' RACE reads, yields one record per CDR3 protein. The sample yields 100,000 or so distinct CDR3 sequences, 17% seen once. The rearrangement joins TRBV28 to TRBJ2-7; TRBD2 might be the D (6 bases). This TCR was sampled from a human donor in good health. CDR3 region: CASSLAGSLEQYF. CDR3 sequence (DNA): TGTGCCAGCAGTTTAGCGGGATCTCTCGAGCAGTACTTC.